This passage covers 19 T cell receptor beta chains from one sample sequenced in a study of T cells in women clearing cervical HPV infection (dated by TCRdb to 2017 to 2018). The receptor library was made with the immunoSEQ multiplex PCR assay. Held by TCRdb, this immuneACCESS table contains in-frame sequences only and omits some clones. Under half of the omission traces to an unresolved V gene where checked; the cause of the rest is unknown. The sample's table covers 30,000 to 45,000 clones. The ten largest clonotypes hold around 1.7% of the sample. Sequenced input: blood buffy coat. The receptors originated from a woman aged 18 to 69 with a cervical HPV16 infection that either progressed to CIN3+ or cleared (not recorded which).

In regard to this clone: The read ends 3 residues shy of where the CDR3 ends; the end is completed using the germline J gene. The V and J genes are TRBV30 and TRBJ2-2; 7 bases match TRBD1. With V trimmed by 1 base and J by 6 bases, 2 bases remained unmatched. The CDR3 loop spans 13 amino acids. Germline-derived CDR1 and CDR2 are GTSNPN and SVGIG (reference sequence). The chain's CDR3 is CAWSEGAAGELFF. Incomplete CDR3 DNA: TGTGCCTGGAGTGAGGGGGCGGCCGGGGAG.

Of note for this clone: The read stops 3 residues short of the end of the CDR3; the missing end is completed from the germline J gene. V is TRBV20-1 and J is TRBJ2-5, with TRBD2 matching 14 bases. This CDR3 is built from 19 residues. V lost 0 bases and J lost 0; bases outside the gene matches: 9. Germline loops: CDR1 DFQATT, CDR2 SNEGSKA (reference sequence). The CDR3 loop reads CSARDPGLAGAMYQETQYF. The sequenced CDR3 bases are TGCAGTGCTAGAGATCCGGGACTAGCGGGGGCCATGTACCAAGAGACC.

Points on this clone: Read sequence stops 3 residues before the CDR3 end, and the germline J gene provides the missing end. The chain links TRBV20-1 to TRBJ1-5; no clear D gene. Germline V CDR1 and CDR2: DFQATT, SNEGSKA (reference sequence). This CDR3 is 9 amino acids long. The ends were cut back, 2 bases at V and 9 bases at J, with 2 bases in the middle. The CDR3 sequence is CSARLPQHF. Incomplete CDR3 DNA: TGCAGTGCTAGACTGCCC.

The CDR3 is CASSRPASYSGTEAFF. The part of the CDR3 DNA that was read is TGTGCCAGTAGTCGGCCCGCGTCTTACTCGGGCACTGAA. This chain connects TRBV19 to TRBJ1-1; D is undetermined. The read ends 3 residues shy of where the CDR3 ends; the end is completed using the germline J gene. The V end lost 5 bases, the J end lost 4 bases, and 20 bases lay between the germline ends. Germline V gene lookup returns CDR1 LNHDA and CDR2 SQIVND (reference sequence). CDR3 size: 16 residues.

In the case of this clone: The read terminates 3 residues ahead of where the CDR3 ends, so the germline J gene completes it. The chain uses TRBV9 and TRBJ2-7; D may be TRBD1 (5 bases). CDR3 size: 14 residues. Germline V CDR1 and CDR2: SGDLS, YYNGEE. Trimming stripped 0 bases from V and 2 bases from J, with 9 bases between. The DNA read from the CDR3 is TGTGCCAGCAGCGTAGATCCAGGGCCCTACGAG. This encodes CASSVDPGPYE. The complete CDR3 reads CASSVDPGPYEQYF.

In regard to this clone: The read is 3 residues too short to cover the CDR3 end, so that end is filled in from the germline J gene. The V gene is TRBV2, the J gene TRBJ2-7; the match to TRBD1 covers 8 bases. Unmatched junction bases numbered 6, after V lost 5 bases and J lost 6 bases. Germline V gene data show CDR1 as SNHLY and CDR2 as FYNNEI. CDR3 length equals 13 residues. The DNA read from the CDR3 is TGTGCCAGCAGTTGGACAGGGTCCCGCGAG. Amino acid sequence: CASSWTGSRE. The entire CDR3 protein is CASSWTGSREQYF.

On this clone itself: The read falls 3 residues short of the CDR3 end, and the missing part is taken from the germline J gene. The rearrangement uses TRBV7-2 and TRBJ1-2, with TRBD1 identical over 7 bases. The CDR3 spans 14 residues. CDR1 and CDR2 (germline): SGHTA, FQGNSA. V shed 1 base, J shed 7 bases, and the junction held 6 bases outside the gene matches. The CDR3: CASSLGEGARGYTF. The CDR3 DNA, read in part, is TGTGCCAGCAGCTTAGGGGAGGGGGCTCGTGGC.

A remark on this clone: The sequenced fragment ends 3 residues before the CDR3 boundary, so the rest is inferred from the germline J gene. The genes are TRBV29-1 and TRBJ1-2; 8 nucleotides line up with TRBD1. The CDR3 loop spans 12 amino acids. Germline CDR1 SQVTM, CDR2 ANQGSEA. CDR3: CSVGQGSYEYTF. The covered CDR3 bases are TGCAGCGTTGGACAGGGGTCGTACGAG.

The sequenced part of the CDR3 DNA is TGTGCCAGCAGCTTAGTGACAGGGGGAAGTGAC. This sequence encodes CASSLVTGGSD. In full, the CDR3 is CASSLVTGGSDYTF. J is TRBJ1-2 and V is TRBV7-9; 9 nucleotides match TRBD1. The CDR3 end falls 3 residues outside the read, so it is completed with the germline J gene. Germline V gene sequence: CDR1 SEHNR, CDR2 FQNEAQ (reference sequence). The CDR3 consists of 14 residues.

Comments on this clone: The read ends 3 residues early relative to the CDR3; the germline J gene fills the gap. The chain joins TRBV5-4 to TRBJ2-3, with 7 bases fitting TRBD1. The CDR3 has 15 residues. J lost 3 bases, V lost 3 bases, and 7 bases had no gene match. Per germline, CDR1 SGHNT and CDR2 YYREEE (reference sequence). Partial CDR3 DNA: TGTGCCAGCAGCTCCCCAGGGGGTCTGACAGATACG. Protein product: CASSSPGGLTDT. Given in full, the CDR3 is CASSSPGGLTDTQYF.

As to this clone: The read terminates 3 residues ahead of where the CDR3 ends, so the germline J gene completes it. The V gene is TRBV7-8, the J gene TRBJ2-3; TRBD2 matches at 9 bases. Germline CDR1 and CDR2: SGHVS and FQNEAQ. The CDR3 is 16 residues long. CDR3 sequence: CASSPLAGVNQETQYF. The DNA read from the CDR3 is TGTGCCAGCAGCCCATTAGCGGGGGTTAACCAAGAGACG.

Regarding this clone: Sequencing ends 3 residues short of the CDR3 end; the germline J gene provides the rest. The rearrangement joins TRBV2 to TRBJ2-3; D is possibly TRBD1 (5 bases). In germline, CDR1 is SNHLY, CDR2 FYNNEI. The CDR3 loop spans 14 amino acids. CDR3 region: CASSAVQAGETQYF. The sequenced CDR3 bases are TGTGCCAGCAGTGCAGTACAGGCAGGCGAGACG.

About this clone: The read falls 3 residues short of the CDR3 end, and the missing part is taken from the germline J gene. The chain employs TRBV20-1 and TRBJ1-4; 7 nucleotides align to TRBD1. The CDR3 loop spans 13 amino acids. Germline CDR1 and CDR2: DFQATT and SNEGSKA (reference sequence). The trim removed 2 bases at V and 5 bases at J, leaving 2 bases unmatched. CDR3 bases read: TGCAGTGCTAGATGGGACAGAAATGAAAAA. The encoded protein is CSARWDRNEK. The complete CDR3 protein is CSARWDRNEKLFF.

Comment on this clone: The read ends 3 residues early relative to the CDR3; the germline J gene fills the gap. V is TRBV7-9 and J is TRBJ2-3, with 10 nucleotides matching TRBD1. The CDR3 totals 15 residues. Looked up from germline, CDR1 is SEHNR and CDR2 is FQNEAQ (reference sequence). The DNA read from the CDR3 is TGTGCCAGCAGCCACGGGACAGGGGAGTTCGAGACG. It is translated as CASSHGTGEFET. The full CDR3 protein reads CASSHGTGEFETQYF.

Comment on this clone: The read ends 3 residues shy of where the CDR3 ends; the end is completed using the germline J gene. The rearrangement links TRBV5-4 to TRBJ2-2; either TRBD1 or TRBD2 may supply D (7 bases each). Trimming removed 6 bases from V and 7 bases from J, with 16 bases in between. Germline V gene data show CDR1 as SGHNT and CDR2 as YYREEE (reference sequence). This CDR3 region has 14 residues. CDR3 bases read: TGTGCCAGCAACTGGGAGGGGGCGGACGGGGAG. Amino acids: CASNWEGADGE. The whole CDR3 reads CASNWEGADGELFF. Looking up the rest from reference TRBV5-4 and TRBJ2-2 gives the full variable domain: ETGVTQSPTHLIKTRGQQVTLRCSSQSGHNTVSWYQQALGQGPQFIFQYYREEENGRGNFPPRFSGLQFPNYSSELNVNALELDDSALYLCASNWEGADGELFFGEGSRLTVL.

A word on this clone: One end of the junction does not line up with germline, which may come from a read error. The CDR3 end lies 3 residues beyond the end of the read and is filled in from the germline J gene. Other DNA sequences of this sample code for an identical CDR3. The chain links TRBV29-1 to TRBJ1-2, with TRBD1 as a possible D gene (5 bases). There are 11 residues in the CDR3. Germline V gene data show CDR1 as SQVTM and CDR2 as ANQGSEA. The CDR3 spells CSVDIIYGYTF. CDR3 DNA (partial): TGCAGCGTGGACATAATTTATGGA.

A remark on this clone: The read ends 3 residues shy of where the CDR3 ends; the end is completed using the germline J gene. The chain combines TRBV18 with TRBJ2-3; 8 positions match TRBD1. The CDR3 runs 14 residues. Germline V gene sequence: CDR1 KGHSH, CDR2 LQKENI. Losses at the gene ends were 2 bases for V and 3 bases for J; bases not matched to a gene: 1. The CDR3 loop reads CASSPRTGTDTQYF. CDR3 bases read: TGTGCCAGCTCACCAAGGACAGGGACAGATACG.

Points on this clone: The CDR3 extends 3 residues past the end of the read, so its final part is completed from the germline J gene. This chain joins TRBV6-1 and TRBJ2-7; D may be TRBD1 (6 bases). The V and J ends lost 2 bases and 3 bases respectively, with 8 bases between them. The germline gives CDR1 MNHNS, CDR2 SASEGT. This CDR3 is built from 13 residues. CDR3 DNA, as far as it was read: TGTGCCAGCAGTGAACGCAGGGGCTACGAG. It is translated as CASSERRGYE. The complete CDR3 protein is CASSERRGYEQYF.

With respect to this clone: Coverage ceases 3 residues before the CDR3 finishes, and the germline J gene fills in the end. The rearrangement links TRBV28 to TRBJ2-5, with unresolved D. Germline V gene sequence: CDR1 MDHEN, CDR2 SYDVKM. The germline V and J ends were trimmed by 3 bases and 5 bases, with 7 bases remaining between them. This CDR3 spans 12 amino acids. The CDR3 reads CASSFSRETQYF. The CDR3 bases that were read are TGTGCCAGCAGTTTCTCCCGGGAGACC.